One sample yielded the 28 T cell receptor beta chains listed below, sequenced in a study of OX40 agonist ivuxolimab in advanced cancers. Data came from immunoSEQ multiplex PCR; TCRdb stores just in-frame clones and leaves some out. Here the sample spans under 90,000 clones, about 85% being singletons. The sample here was CD4+ or CD8+ T cells sorted from blood, taken in a trial of the OX40 agonist ivuxolimab. The origin of the receptors is an adult with an advanced solid tumor such as melanoma, head and neck, liver or kidney cancer.

The chain links TRBV5-4 to TRBJ2-5; 11 bases are shared with TRBD2. J lost 5 bases, V lost 4 bases, and 10 bases had no gene match. This CDR3 contains 16 residues. CDR1 and CDR2 (germline): SGHNT, YYREEE (reference sequence). The CDR3 is CASSASSGGMGETQYF. The CDR3 DNA follows: TGTGCCAGCAGCGCCTCTAGCGGGGGGATGGGGGAGACCCAGTACTTC.

The genes are TRBV27 and TRBJ1-4; possibly TRBD1 for D (5 bases). The CDR3 sequence is 14 residues long. Per germline, CDR1 MNHEY and CDR2 SMNVEV (reference sequence). Trimming stripped 3 bases from V and 2 bases from J, with 7 bases between. The chain's CDR3 is CASSFGATNEKLFF. The CDR3 DNA reads as TGTGCCAGCAGTTTTGGGGCGACTAATGAAAAACTGTTTTTT.

The rearrangement joins TRBV11-2 to TRBJ2-3; 8 positions match TRBD1. Germline V gene lookup returns CDR1 SGHAT and CDR2 FQNNGV. Trimming took 5 bases from V and 0 from J; bases not matched to a gene: 4. The CDR3 is 15 amino acids. The CDR3 loop is CASSPWTGSTDTQYF. The CDR3 coding sequence is TGTGCCAGCAGCCCATGGACAGGGAGCACAGATACGCAGTATTTT.

This chain uses TRBV9 with TRBJ2-5; D remains ambiguous. Trimming took 4 bases from V and 1 from J, leaving 11 bases between them. This CDR3 has 14 amino acids. Germline V CDR1 and CDR2: SGDLS, YYNGEE. The CDR3 bases are TGTGCCAGCAGCACCCGTCCGACCCAAGAGACCCAGTACTTC. This translates into CASSTRPTQETQYF.

Notes on this clone: An end of the junction does not agree with germline; a read error may underlie this. The sample carries other DNA sequences with the same CDR3. The genes are TRBV7-2 and TRBJ2-7; 8 bases agree with TRBD2. CDR1 SGHTA and CDR2 FQGNSA come from the germline V gene. CDR3 length: 16 amino acids. CDR3 sequence reads: CASSRVGSSGSYEQYF. The CDR3 DNA reads as TGTGCCAGCAGCCGAGTGGGTTCTAGCGGGTCCTACGAACAGTACTTC.

The rearrangement links TRBV7-2 to TRBJ2-5; 9 bases are a match to TRBD2. With V trimmed by 3 bases and J by 7 bases, 9 bases remained unmatched. This CDR3 comprises 15 residues. Looked up from germline, CDR1 is SGHTA and CDR2 is FQGNSA. CDR3 sequence reads: CASSLGTSFSGTQYF. CDR3 DNA: TGTGCCAGCAGCTTGGGGACTAGCTTTTCGGGGACCCAGTACTTC.

The gene calls are TRBV5-4 and TRBJ2-1; TRBD2 is a possible D gene (5 bases). V lost 5 bases and J 5 bases, leaving 11 bases between the germline ends. This CDR3 has 13 residues. Germline CDR1 and CDR2: SGHNT and YYREEE (reference sequence). The CDR3, as DNA: TGTGCCAGCAGTTCCGTGGGAGACAATGAGCAGTTCTTC. It encodes CASSSVGDNEQFF.

The rearrangement joins TRBV27 to TRBJ1-1; D uncertain. The V and J ends lost 2 bases and 2 bases respectively, with 9 bases between them. This CDR3 has 14 amino acids. Germline V CDR1 and CDR2: MNHEY, SMNVEV (reference sequence). The DNA for the CDR3 is TGTGCCAGCAGTTTAGTAGCAGGAAACACTGAAGCTTTCTTT. Encoded protein: CASSLVAGNTEAFF.

V gene TRBV4-3 combines with J gene TRBJ2-1; the D is unclear. Germline-derived CDR1 and CDR2 are LGHNA and YSLEER. Between the trimmed V and J ends, which lost 1 base and 9 bases, there was a span of 31 bases. CDR3 size: 20 residues. In DNA form, the CDR3 reads TGCGCCAGCAGCCAAGCTGGGCCTAGTAGTCTCCAATCGGTTTCCGGTGAGCAGTTCTTC. Encoded protein: CASSQAGPSSLQSVSGEQFF.

V is TRBV19 and J is TRBJ1-4, with 8 bases identical to TRBD1. Germline loops: CDR1 LNHDA, CDR2 SQIVND (reference sequence). After removal of 4 bases from V and 0 bases from J, the junction contained 4 bases not matched to a gene. The CDR3 runs to 16 residues. The CDR3: CASSNGQGTTNEKLFF. CDR3 nucleotide sequence: TGTGCCAGTAGTAACGGACAGGGAACAACTAATGAAAAACTGTTTTTT.

This chain joins TRBV9 and TRBJ1-5, with D unresolved. CDR3 length equals 11 residues. Trimming shortened V by 6 bases and J by 0 bases, and 1 base separated the two germline ends. Germline loops: CDR1 SGDLS, CDR2 YYNGEE. The CDR3 protein is CASNSNQPQHF. In DNA, the CDR3 is TGTGCCAGCAATAGCAATCAGCCCCAGCATTTT. The full variable domain, in which reference TRBV9 and TRBJ1-5 provide the parts outside the CDR3, is DSGVTQTPKHLITATGQRVTLRCSPRSGDLSVYWYQQSLDQGLQFLIQYYNGEERAKGNILERFSAQQFPDLHSELNLSSLELGDSALYFCASNSNQPQHFGDGTRLSIL.

The J gene is TRBJ1-1, the V gene TRBV20-1, with D uncertain. The CDR3 spans 11 residues. Trimming stripped 5 bases from V and 0 bases from J, with 4 bases between. Germline-derived CDR1 and CDR2 are DFQATT and SNEGSKA (reference sequence). Here the CDR3 DNA reads TGCAGTGCTCAGTTGAACACTGAAGCTTTCTTT. It specifies CSAQLNTEAFF.

V usage is TRBV5-6 and J usage is TRBJ1-1; no definite D call. Germline V lookup: CDR1 SGHDT, CDR2 YYEEEE. This CDR3 spans 12 amino acids. Trimming took off 1 base at V and 5 bases at J, with 6 bases between the two ends. As DNA, the CDR3 is TGTGCCAGCAGCTTGACGGGAACTGAAGCTTTCTTT. This codes for CASSLTGTEAFF.

The chain joins TRBV11-3 to TRBJ1-1, with 7 nucleotides matching TRBD1. The J segment lost 3 bases and the V segment lost 2 bases, leaving 3 bases of the junction unmatched. The CDR3 sequence is 14 residues long. The germline V gene has CDR1 SGHNT and CDR2 YENEEA. DNA for the CDR3: TGTGCCAGCAGCTTATCAGGGGGGGACACTGAAGCTTTCTTT. This encodes CASSLSGGDTEAFF.

The chain employs TRBV10-3 and TRBJ2-1; D is ambiguous. The CDR3 loop spans 13 amino acids. Trimming removed 7 bases from V and 5 bases from J, with 12 bases in between. Per germline, CDR1 ENHRY and CDR2 SYGVKD. The CDR3 bases are TGTGCCATCAAGCAGCAAATCGACAATGAGCAGTTCTTC. Translating gives CAIKQQIDNEQFF.

This chain connects TRBV5-1 to TRBJ1-2; TRBD1 matches 8 bases. J was trimmed by 3 bases and V by 4 bases; bases with no gene match: 5. Germline CDR1 SGHRS, CDR2 YFSETQ. This CDR3 comprises 14 residues. The CDR3 loop reads CASSPGQAYYGYTF. The CDR3 bases are TGCGCCAGCAGCCCGGGACAGGCTTACTATGGCTACACCTTC.

The rearrangement links TRBV11-2 to TRBJ1-2; D call uncertain. Between the trimmed V and J ends, which lost 6 bases and 4 bases, there was a span of 15 bases. CDR1 and CDR2 (germline): SGHAT, FQNNGV. CDR3 size: 14 residues. CDR3 nucleotide sequence: TGTGCCAGCAGTTCTATTCTAGAGGGCTATGGCTACACCTTC. Its translation is CASSSILEGYGYTF.

A few counts support this clone. In the same sample, other DNA sequences code for this CDR3. The J gene is TRBJ1-1, the V gene TRBV6-1; perhaps TRBD1 as D (5 bases). CDR1 MNHNS and CDR2 SASEGT come from the germline V gene. Trimming removed 8 bases from V and 0 bases from J, with 10 bases in between. This CDR3 spans 13 amino acids. The CDR3 spells CASLVGVNTEAFF. CDR3 bases: TGTGCCAGCCTCGTGGGGGTGAACACTGAAGCTTTCTTT.

The chain carries TRBV18 and TRBJ2-3; weak D call: TRBD1 (5 bases). The CDR3 totals 14 residues. V was shortened by 3 bases and J by 5 bases, with 12 bases between the two germline ends. CDR1 and CDR2 (germline): KGHSH, LQKENI. CDR3 in DNA: TGTGCCAGCTCACCCAGGGTAGGGGAAGATACGCAGTATTTT. Its translation is CASSPRVGEDTQYF.

The chain joins TRBV28 to TRBJ2-5; 7 nucleotides align to TRBD2. V lost 4 bases, J lost 0 bases, and 5 bases stayed unmatched. The CDR3 covers 15 residues. Germline CDR1 is MDHEN and CDR2 is SYDVKM. In DNA form, the CDR3 reads TGTGCCAGCAGTTCGGCAGGGACTAACCAAGAGACCCAGTACTTC. Translation gives CASSSAGTNQETQYF. Supplemented by reference TRBV28 and TRBJ2-5, the full variable domain reads DVKVTQSSRYLVKRTGEKVFLECVQDMDHENMFWYRQDPGLGLRLIYFSYDVKMKEKGDIPEGYSVSREKKERFSLILESASTNQTSMYLCASSSAGTNQETQYFGPGTRLLVL.

The rearrangement joins TRBV5-6 to TRBJ1-4; 8 nucleotides align to TRBD1. CDR1 and CDR2 (germline): SGHDT, YYEEEE. The trim removed 4 bases at V and 5 bases at J, leaving 7 bases unmatched. This CDR3 contains 15 residues. The CDR3 spells CASSGTGGTNEKLFF. The CDR3 DNA follows: TGTGCCAGCAGCGGGACAGGAGGGACGAATGAAAAACTGTTTTTT.

The chain has TRBV18 and TRBJ2-2, with D tentatively TRBD1 (5 bases). V lost 6 bases, J lost 3 bases, and 20 bases lay in between. CDR1 and CDR2 (germline): KGHSH, LQKENI. There are 17 residues in the CDR3. The CDR3 coding sequence is TGTGCCAGCTCCCTCGCCGCGTTAAGGGGATACACCGGGGAGCTGTTTTTT. This gives the protein CASSLAALRGYTGELFF.

The V gene is TRBV6-6, the J gene TRBJ1-2; the D gene is possibly TRBD1 (5 bases). The CDR3 spans 14 residues. Germline values: CDR1 MNHNY, CDR2 SVGAGI (reference sequence). Trimming stripped 2 bases from V and 8 bases from J, with 15 bases between. The CDR3 DNA reads as TGTGCCAGCAGTTACAGCGGGGCCGGGTCGGGCTACACCTTC. It is translated as CASSYSGAGSGYTF.

This clone has only a few counts. The V gene is TRBV18, the J gene TRBJ1-2; the match to TRBD1 covers 7 bases. Per the germline V gene, CDR1 is KGHSH and CDR2 is LQKENI. The CDR3 extends over 12 amino acids. V was clipped by 5 bases and J by 8 bases; unmatched bases: 5. The CDR3 coding sequence is TGTGCCAGCTCATTAGCGACAGGGGGCTACACCTTC. Its translation: CASSLATGGYTF. Drawing the rest from reference TRBV18 and TRBJ1-2, the complete variable domain is NAGVMQNPRHLVRRRGQEARLRCSPMKGHSHVYWYRQLPEEGLKFMVYLQKENIIDESGMPKERFSAEFPKEGPSILRIQQVVRGDSAAYFCASSLATGGYTFGSGTRLTVV.

This chain uses TRBV9 with TRBJ2-2, with TRBD2 matching over 7 bases. Per the germline V gene, CDR1 is SGDLS and CDR2 is YYNGEE. Unmatched junction bases numbered 4, after V lost 0 bases and J lost 2 bases. This CDR3 has 16 residues. The CDR3 region has the DNA TGTGCCAGCAGCGTAGCGGGGGGTCAAAACACCGGGGAGCTGTTTTTT. Amino acid sequence: CASSVAGGQNTGELFF.

This clone was observed once. The chain uses TRBV5-1 and TRBJ1-2; the D is unclear. V was trimmed by 4 bases and J by 1 base, leaving 8 bases between them. Looked up from germline, CDR1 is SGHRS and CDR2 is YFSETQ. The CDR3 length is 13 residues. CDR3 coding DNA: TGCGCCAGCAGCCTCGCACTTAACTATGGCTACACCTTC. It yields the protein CASSLALNYGYTF.

The V gene is TRBV18, the J gene TRBJ1-2, with 9 bases that match TRBD1. V trimming: 2 bases; J trimming: 4 bases; junction bases outside the gene matches: 8. Germline lookup yields CDR1 KGHSH and CDR2 LQKENI. This CDR3 comprises 16 residues. The CDR3 sequence: CASSPAQGANPYGYTF. Written as DNA, the CDR3 is TGTGCCAGCTCACCAGCACAGGGGGCGAATCCCTATGGCTACACCTTC.

The chain joins TRBV5-4 to TRBJ2-3, with 8 bases that match TRBD1. The CDR3 is 16 amino acids. J was trimmed by 2 bases and V by 1 base; bases with no gene match: 6. Germline V gene lookup returns CDR1 SGHNT and CDR2 YYREEE (reference sequence). The CDR3 here is CASSLIQGDFTDTQYF. The DNA for the CDR3 is TGTGCCAGCAGCTTGATACAGGGGGATTTCACAGATACGCAGTATTTT.